One and the same sample provided the 3 T cell receptor beta chains below, sequenced in a study of blood T cell repertoires in COVID-19. Produced via immunoSEQ multiplex PCR; TCRdb's table is partial and in-frame only. The sample holds hundreds of thousands of clones, 80% to 95% seen once. Sequenced material: peripheral blood. Receptors were obtained from a man aged 55 to 70 with COVID-19, enrolled during active disease.

This clone was picked up one time. In DNA form, the CDR3 reads TGCGCCAGCAGTCAATCGAAGGCTAGCGGACCCACCAATGAGCAGTTCTTC. Translating it yields CASSQSKASGPTNEQFF. V usage is TRBV23-1 and J usage is TRBJ2-1, with 7 bases lining up with TRBD2. TRBV23-1 is given ORF status, its function remaining uncertain. The CDR3 consists of 17 residues. J gave up 6 bases and V 0 bases, and 11 bases lay outside the gene matches.

The chain employs TRBV28 and TRBJ1-2; tentatively, D is TRBD1 (6 bases). Trimming took off 5 bases at V and 4 bases at J, with 11 bases between the two ends. CDR3 length: 13 amino acids. From germline, CDR1 is MDHEN and CDR2 SYDVKM. CDR3 loop: CASSRTGTYGYTF. CDR3 nucleotide sequence: TGTGCCAGCAGTCGCACAGGGACCTATGGCTACACCTTC.

This CDR3 reads CASRSPNTEAFF. The CDR3 DNA reads TGTGCCAGCCGCAGTCCGAACACTGAAGCTTTCTTT. V usage is TRBV27 and J usage is TRBJ1-1; D remains unclear. The CDR3 extends over 12 amino acids. From germline, CDR1 is MNHEY and CDR2 SMNVEV (reference sequence). The V and J ends lost 8 bases and 1 base respectively, with 8 bases between them.